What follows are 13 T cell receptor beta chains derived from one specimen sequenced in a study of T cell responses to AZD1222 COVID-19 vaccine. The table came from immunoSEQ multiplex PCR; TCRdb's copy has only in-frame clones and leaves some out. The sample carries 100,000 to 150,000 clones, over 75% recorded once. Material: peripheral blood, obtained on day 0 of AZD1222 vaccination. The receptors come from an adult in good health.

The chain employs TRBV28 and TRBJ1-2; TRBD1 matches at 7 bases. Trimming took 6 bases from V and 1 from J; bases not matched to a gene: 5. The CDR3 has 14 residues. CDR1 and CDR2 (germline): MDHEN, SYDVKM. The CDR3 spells CASSSGGSNYGYTF. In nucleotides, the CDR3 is TGTGCCAGCAGCTCAGGGGGGAGTAACTATGGCTACACCTTC.

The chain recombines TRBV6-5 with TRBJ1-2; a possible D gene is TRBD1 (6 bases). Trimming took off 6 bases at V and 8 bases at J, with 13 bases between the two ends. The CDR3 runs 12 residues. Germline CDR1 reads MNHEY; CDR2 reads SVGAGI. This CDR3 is CASRGQPEGYTF. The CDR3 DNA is TGTGCCAGCAGGGGACAACCCGAGGGCTACACCTTC.

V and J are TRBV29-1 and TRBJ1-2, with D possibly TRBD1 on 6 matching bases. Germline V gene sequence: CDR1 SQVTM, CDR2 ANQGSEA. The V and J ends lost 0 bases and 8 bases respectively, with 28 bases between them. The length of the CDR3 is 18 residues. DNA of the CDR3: TGCAGCGTTGAAGATGCGGGTACAGGGAAGCTGTCACGCAGCGGCTACACCTTC. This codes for CSVEDAGTGKLSRSGYTF.

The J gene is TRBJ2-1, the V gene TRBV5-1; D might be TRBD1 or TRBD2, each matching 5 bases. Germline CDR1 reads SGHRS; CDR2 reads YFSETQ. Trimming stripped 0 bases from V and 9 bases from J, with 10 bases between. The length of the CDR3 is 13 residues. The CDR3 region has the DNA TGCGCCAGCAGCTTGGGGGACCGCCTTGAGCAGTTCTTC. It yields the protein CASSLGDRLEQFF.

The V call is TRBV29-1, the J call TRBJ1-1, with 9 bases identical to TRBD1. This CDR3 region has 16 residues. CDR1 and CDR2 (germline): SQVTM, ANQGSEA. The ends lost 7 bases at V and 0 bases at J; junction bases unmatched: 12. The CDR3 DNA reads TGCAGCGCTCGACAGGGGGTAATTTCAATGAACACTGAAGCTTTCTTT. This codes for CSARQGVISMNTEAFF. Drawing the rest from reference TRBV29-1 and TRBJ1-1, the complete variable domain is SAVISQKPSRDICQRGTSLTIQCQVDSQVTMMFWYRQQPGQSLTLIATANQGSEATYESGFVIDKFPISRPNLTFSTLTVSNMSPEDSSIYLCSARQGVISMNTEAFFGQGTRLTVV.

DNA for the CDR3: TGTGCCAGCAGTCCTCAGACAGGGAACTATGGCTACACCTTC. The encoded protein is CASSPQTGNYGYTF. The chain combines TRBV6-5 with TRBJ1-2; 7 nucleotides match TRBD1. Germline assignment: CDR1 MNHEY and CDR2 SVGAGI. The ends lost 5 bases at V and 2 bases at J; junction bases unmatched: 5. There are 14 residues in the CDR3.

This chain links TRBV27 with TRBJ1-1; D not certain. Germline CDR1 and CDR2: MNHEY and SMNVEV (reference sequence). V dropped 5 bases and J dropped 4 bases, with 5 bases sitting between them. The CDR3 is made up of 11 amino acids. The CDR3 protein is CASSRFTEAFF. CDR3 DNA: TGTGCCAGCAGTAGGTTCACTGAAGCTTTCTTT.

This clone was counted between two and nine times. The CDR3 bases are TGTGCCAGCAGCCCCCCTATGGGCTCCTACGAGCAGTACTTC. Protein sequence: CASSPPMGSYEQYF. The chain carries TRBV7-9 and TRBJ2-7; D call uncertain. Germline CDR1 SEHNR, CDR2 FQNEAQ (reference sequence). V was clipped by 5 bases and J by 0 bases, with 11 bases between them. CDR3 length: 14 amino acids.

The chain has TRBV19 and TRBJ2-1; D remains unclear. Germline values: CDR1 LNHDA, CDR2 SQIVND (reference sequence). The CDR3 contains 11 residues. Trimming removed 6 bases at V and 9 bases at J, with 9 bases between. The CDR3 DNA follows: TGTGCCAGTAGAGGAAACGGTGAGCAGTTCTTC. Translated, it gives CASRGNGEQFF.

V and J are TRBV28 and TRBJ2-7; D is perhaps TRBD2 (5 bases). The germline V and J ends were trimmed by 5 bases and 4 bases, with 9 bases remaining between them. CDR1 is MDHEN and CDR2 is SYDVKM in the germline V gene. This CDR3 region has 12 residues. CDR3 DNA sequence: TGTGCCAGCAGTAAGGACTTTTACGAGCAGTACTTC. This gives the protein CASSKDFYEQYF.

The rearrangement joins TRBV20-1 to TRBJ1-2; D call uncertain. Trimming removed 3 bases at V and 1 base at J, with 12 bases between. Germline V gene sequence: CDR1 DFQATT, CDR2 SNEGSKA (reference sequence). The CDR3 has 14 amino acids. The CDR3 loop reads CSASLTRLNYGYTF. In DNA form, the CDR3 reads TGCAGTGCTAGTCTCACCCGACTTAACTATGGCTACACCTTC.

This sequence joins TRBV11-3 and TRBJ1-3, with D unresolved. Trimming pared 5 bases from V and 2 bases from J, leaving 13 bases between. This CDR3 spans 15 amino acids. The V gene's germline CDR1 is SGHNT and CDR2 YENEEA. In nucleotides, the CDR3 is TGTGCCAGCAGCCTCCAAACTAATCCTGGAAACACCATATATTTT. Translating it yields CASSLQTNPGNTIYF.

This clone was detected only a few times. In DNA, the CDR3 is TGTGCCAGTAGCGGGGACTATAATTCACCCCTCCACTTT. Translated, it gives CASSGDYNSPLHF. The chain recombines TRBV19 with TRBJ1-6, with D hard to call. CDR1 is LNHDA, CDR2 SQIVND, per germline (reference sequence). V lost 6 bases, J lost 3 bases, and 6 bases lay in between. The CDR3 consists of 13 residues.